This TCR beta chain was sequenced during a study of blood T cells in healthy people across ages. This CDR3 spans 13 amino acids. Germline lookup yields CDR1 ENHRY and CDR2 SYGVKD. The ends lost 6 bases at V and 4 bases at J; junction bases unmatched: 4. Study-wide findings and caveats: It was held that the diversity estimates obtained from one million T cells were underestimates.

Together with a sample-barcoded 5' primer, a J-beta primer mix was included in a second PCR lasting about 7 to 12 cycles. One entry per CDR3 protein, called by TCRdb with MiXCR from the 5' RACE reads. The sample carries hundreds of thousands of distinct CDR3 sequences, approximately 50% recorded once. Note on this clonotype: Its antigen is unknown.

The sequencing input was blood. The V gene is TRBV10-3, the J gene TRBJ2-3; TRBD2 matches 7 bases. This clonotype originated in a woman aged 55-75 years in good health. In DNA, the CDR3 is TGTGCCATCAGGTACGGGAGGTCAGATACGCAGTATTTT. Its protein is CAIRYGRSDTQYF.